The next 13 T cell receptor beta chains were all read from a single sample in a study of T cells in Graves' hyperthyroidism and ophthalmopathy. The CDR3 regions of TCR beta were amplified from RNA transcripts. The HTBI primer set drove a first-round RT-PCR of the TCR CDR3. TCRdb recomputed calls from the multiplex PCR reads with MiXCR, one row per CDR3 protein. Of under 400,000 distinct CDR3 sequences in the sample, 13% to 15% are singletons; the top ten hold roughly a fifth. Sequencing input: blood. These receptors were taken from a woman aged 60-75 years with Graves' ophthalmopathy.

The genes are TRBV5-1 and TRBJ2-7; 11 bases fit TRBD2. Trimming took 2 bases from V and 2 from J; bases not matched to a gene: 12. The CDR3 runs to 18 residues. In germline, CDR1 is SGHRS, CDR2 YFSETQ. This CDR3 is CASSFTWTSGSITYEQYF. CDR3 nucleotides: TGCGCCAGCAGCTTCACCTGGACTAGCGGGTCCATCACCTACGAGCAGTACTTC.

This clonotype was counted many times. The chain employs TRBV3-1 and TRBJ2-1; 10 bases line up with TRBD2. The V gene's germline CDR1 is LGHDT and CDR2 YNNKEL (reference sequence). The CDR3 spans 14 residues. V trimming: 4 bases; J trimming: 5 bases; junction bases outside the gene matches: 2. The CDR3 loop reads CASSPLAGNNEQFF. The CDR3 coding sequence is TGTGCCAGCAGCCCACTAGCGGGAAACAATGAGCAGTTCTTC.

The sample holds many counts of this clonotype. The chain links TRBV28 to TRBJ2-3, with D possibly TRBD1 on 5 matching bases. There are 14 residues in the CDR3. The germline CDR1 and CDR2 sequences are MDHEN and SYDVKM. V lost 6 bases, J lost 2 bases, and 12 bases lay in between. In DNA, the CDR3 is TGTGCCAGCAGCCCCACGACAGACACAGATACGCAGTATTTT. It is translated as CASSPTTDTDTQYF.

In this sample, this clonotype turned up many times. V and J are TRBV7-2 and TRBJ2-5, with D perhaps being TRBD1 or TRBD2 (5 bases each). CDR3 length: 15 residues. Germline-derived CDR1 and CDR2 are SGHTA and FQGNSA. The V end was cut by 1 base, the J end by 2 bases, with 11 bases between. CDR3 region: CASSLVRGVQETQYF. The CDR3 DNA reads TGTGCCAGCAGCTTAGTCCGAGGGGTTCAAGAGACCCAGTACTTC.

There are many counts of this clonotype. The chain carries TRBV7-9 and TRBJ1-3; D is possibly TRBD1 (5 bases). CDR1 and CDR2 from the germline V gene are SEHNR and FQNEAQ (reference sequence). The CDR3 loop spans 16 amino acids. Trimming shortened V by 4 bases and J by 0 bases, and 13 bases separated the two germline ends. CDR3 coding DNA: TGTGCCAGCAGCTCGGGGGTTGGAGGCTCTGGAAACACCATATATTTT. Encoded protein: CASSSGVGGSGNTIYF.

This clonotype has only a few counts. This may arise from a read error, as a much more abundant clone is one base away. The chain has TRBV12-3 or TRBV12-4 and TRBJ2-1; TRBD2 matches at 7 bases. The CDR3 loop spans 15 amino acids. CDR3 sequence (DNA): TGTGCCGGCAGTTCGGGCGGGAGTGGGCCCAATGAGCAGTTCTTC. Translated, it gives CAGSSGGSGPNEQFF.

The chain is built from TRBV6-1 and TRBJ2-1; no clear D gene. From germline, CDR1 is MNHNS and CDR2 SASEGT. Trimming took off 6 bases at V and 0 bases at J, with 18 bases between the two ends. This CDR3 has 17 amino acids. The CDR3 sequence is CASSTPPGGSSYNEQFF. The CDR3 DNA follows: TGTGCCAGCAGCACTCCTCCGGGCGGCAGCTCCTACAATGAGCAGTTCTTC.

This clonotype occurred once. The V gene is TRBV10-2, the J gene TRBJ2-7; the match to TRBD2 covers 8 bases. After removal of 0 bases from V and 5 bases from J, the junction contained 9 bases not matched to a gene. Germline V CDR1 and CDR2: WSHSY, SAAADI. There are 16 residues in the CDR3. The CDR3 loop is CASSESGSGSFHEQYF. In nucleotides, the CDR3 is TGCGCCAGCAGTGAGTCGGGCAGCGGGAGTTTTCACGAGCAGTACTTC.

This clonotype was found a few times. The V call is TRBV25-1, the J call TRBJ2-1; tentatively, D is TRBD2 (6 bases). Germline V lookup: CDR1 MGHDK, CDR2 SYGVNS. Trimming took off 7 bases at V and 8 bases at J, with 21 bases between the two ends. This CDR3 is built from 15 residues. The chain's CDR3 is CASTPRRGRGDEQFF. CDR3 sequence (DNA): TGTGCCAGCACCCCCCGGAGGGGAAGGGGCGATGAGCAGTTCTTC.

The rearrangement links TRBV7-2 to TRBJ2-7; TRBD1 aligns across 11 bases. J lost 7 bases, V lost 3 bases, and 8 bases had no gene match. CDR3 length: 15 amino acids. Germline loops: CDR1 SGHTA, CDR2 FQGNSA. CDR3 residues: CASSFGGTGGGEQYF. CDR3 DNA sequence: TGTGCCAGCAGCTTTGGTGGGACAGGGGGAGGGGAGCAGTACTTC.

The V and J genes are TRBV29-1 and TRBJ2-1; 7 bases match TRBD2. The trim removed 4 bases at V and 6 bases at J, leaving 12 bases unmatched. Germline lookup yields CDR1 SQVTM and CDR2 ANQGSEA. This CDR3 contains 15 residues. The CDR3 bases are TGCAGCGTTGGTTTCGGGGGGAGCCCCGGCAATGAGCAGTTCTTC. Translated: CSVGFGGSPGNEQFF.

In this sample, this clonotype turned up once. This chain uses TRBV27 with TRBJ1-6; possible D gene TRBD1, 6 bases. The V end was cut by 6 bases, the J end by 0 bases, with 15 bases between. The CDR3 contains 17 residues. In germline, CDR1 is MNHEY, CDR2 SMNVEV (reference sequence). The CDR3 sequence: CASSPRGLSSYNSPLHF. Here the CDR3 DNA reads TGTGCCAGCAGCCCCAGGGGCCTGAGCTCCTATAATTCACCCCTCCACTTT.

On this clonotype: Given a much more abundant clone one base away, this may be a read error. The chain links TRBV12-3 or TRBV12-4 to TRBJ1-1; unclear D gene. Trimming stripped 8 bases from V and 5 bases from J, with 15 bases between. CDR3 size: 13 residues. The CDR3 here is CASGPILGTEAFF. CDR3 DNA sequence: TGTGCCAGCGGCCCAATCCTGGGGACTGAAGCTTTCTTT.